The 4 T cell receptor beta chains in this list originate from one sample, sequenced in a study of OX40 agonist ivuxolimab in advanced cancers. The assay was immunoSEQ multiplex PCR, and TCRdb's table has in-frame clones only and misses some. The sample has about 62,000 clones; 88% are singletons. The specimen was CD4+ or CD8+ T cells sorted from blood, collected in a trial of the OX40 agonist ivuxolimab. Source of these receptors: an adult with an advanced solid tumor such as melanoma, head and neck, liver or kidney cancer.

Notes on this clone: The same CDR3 also results from other DNA sequences found in this sample. The rearrangement links TRBV11-2 to TRBJ1-1; D is unresolved. This CDR3 region has 12 residues. Trimming took 5 bases from V and 4 from J, leaving 8 bases between them. Looked up from germline, CDR1 is SGHAT and CDR2 is FQNNGV. The CDR3 loop is CASSLWGTEAFF. Written as DNA, the CDR3 is TGTGCCAGCAGCCTGTGGGGCACTGAAGCTTTCTTT.

In DNA form, the CDR3 reads TGCGCCAGCAGCTTGAGGGGGTACAATGAGCAGTTCTTC. It codes for CASSLRGYNEQFF. This chain links TRBV5-1 with TRBJ2-1, with D tentatively TRBD1 (6 bases). CDR3 length equals 13 residues. The germline CDR1 and CDR2 sequences are SGHRS and YFSETQ. V dropped 1 base and J dropped 4 bases, with 6 bases sitting between them.

In this sample, this clone turned up once. The chain has TRBV28 and TRBJ2-2, with 13 bases identical to TRBD2. The CDR3 extends over 15 amino acids. Unmatched junction bases numbered 5, after V lost 6 bases and J lost 7 bases. CDR1 MDHEN and CDR2 SYDVKM come from the germline V gene. The CDR3 protein is CASRLGLAGHGELFF. CDR3 DNA sequence: TGTGCCAGCAGACTGGGACTAGCGGGACACGGGGAGCTGTTTTTT.

The chain links TRBV25-1 to TRBJ1-1; tentative D call: TRBD1 (6 bases). Germline values: CDR1 MGHDK, CDR2 SYGVNS. V was trimmed by 4 bases and J by 4 bases, leaving 16 bases between them. The CDR3 loop spans 15 amino acids. The CDR3 sequence: CASSVPRGAGTEAFF. CDR3 coding DNA: TGTGCCAGCAGTGTACCCAGGGGTGCGGGCACTGAAGCTTTCTTT.